The entry below describes one TCR beta chain. Its antigen is as yet unknown. CDR3 length equals 15 residues. With 6 bases clipped from V and 1 base from J, the junction kept 2 bases outside the gene matches. The entry originates in a study of CD8 T cells in ankylosing spondylitis. Whole-study results and caveats: Enrichment of disease-linked clones was reportedly significant in matched ankylosing spondylitis synovial fluid.

TCRdb reprocessed the 5' RACE reads with MiXCR, giving one entry per CDR3 protein. The data show about 27,000 distinct CDR3 sequences, with 7.9% seen just once and approximately 29% held by the top ten. The sequencing sample was made of blood. This sequence originates from a male donor with ankylosing spondylitis or in good health (not recorded which). The chain has TRBV12-3 or TRBV12-4 and TRBJ2-6; TRBD1 agrees at 8 bases. The CDR3 nucleotides are TGTGCCAGCAGCCGGACAGGGTCTGGGGCCAACGTCCTGACTTTC. Protein product: CASSRTGSGANVLTF.